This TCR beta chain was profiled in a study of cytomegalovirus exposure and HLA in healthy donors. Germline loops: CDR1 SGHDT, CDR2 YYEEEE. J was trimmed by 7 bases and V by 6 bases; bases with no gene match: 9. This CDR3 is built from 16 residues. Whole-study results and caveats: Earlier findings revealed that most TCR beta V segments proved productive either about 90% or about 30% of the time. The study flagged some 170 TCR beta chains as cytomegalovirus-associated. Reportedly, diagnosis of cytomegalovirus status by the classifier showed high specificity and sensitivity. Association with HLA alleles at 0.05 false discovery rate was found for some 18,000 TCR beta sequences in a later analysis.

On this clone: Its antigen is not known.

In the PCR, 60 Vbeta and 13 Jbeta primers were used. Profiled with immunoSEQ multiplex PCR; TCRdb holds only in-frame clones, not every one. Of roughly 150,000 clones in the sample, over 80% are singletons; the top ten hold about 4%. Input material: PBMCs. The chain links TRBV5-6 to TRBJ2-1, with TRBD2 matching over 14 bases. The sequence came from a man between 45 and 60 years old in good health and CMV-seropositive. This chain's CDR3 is CASIGRGLAGVNEQFF. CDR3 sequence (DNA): TGTGCCAGCATAGGACGGGGACTAGCGGGAGTGAATGAGCAGTTCTTC.